This TCR beta chain was identified during a study of cytomegalovirus exposure and HLA in healthy donors. Study background: Samples from HLA-typed donors yielded around 85 million unique TCRs in an early data release. The Caucasian-associated ancestry cluster held roughly 78% of over 350 genotyped donors. Study-level findings and limits: TCR beta sequences numbering under 20,000 were associated with HLA alleles at 0.05 false discovery rate in a later analysis.

A word on this clone: The target antigen is unknown.

Germline values: CDR1 SGDLS, CDR2 YYNGEE. This CDR3 is built from 16 residues. J lost 4 bases, V lost 2 bases, and 6 bases had no gene match. Both 60 Vbeta primers and 13 Jbeta primers went into the PCR. Using immunoSEQ multiplex PCR, the repertoire was profiled, and TCRdb retains in-frame clones only, with some absent. The data contain about 120,000 clones, roughly 80% of them singletons. This sequence joins TRBV9 and TRBJ2-2; 9 bases fit TRBD2. The source is a man aged 60-69 years in good health and CMV-seropositive. Sequences were obtained from PBMCs. The CDR3 sequence is CASSVGGRAVTGELFF. CDR3 sequence (DNA): TGTGCCAGCAGCGTTGGCGGGAGGGCCGTCACCGGGGAGCTGTTTTTT.